This T cell receptor beta chain was captured by sequencing in a study of cytomegalovirus exposure and HLA in healthy donors. Notes on this clone: Its target is not known.

The PCR employed 60 Vbeta primers together with 13 Jbeta primers. Using immunoSEQ multiplex PCR, the repertoire was profiled, and TCRdb retains in-frame clones only, with some absent. This table holds 100,000 to 150,000 clones, roughly 70% found once. Germline lookup yields CDR1 SGHRS and CDR2 YFSETQ. The J segment lost 15 bases and the V segment lost 0 bases, leaving 7 bases of the junction unmatched. This CDR3 spans 15 amino acids. Study outcomes and limitations: In a later analysis, specific HLA alleles were associated with around 17,000 TCR beta sequences at a 0.05 false discovery rate. CMV serostatus alone was available as immune exposure information. High sensitivity and specificity were reportedly achieved when the classifier diagnosed cytomegalovirus status.

The specimen was PBMCs. This clonotype originated in a young man in good health and CMV-seronegative. The chain uses TRBV5-1 and TRBJ2-1; TRBD2 aligns across 15 bases. The chain's CDR3 is CASSLEGLAGGILFF. As DNA, the CDR3 is TGCGCCAGCAGCTTGGAAGGACTAGCGGGGGGGATTCTGTTCTTC.